One and the same sample provided the 28 T cell receptor beta chains below, sequenced in a study of long-term antiretroviral therapy in people with HIV. They ran version v3.0 of the immunoSEQ assay at survey level. Assay: immunoSEQ multiplex PCR; the TCRdb copy retains only in-frame clones and omits some. Of around 25,000 clones listed, approximately 80% were seen once; the top ten hold about 5%. Sequencing used unsorted PBMCs, obtained 4.4 years after starting antiretroviral therapy. All receptors come from a man younger than 45 with HIV.

CDR3 DNA: TGTGCCAGCAGTCCCCCTCGGAGTGGCTACACCTTC. Its translation: CASSPPRSGYTF. V usage is TRBV28 and J usage is TRBJ1-2; D ambiguous. Germline CDR1 and CDR2: MDHEN and SYDVKM. This CDR3 region has 12 residues. V shed 5 bases and J shed 7 bases, with 11 bases lying between them.

The gene calls are TRBV13 and TRBJ2-1, with 7 bases matching TRBD2. Germline V gives CDR1 PRHDT, CDR2 FYEKMQ (reference sequence). V shed 5 bases and J 5 bases; nucleotides not matched to a gene: 12. The length of the CDR3 is 16 residues. CDR3 amino acids: CASSTGDYPRNNEQFF. The CDR3 bases are TGTGCCAGCAGCACCGGGGACTACCCCCGAAACAATGAGCAGTTCTTC.

This clone was detected only a few times. The V call is TRBV2, the J call TRBJ1-5, with D unclear. Germline V gene sequence: CDR1 SNHLY, CDR2 FYNNEI. The V and J ends lost 4 bases and 2 bases respectively, with 9 bases between them. This CDR3 has 14 residues. The CDR3 region is CASSADPGNQPQHF. Written as DNA, the CDR3 is TGTGCCAGCAGTGCCGACCCCGGCAATCAGCCCCAGCATTTT. Using reference TRBV2 and TRBJ1-5 for the parts outside the CDR3, the full variable domain is EPEVTQTPSHQVTQMGQEVILRCVPISNHLYFYWYRQILGQKVEFLVSFYNNEISEKSEIFDDQFSVERPDGSNFTLKIRSTKLEDSAMYFCASSADPGNQPQHFGDGTRLSIL.

This clone was observed once. CDR3 amino acids: CASSPPGQTSEAFF. In DNA, the CDR3 is TGTGCCAGCAGCCCACCGGGGCAGACTAGTGAAGCTTTCTTT. The chain couples TRBV9 to TRBJ1-1; D may be TRBD1 (5 bases). Germline V gene lookup returns CDR1 SGDLS and CDR2 YYNGEE. V dropped 4 bases and J dropped 7 bases, with 17 bases sitting between them. The CDR3 runs 14 residues.

J is TRBJ2-7 and V is TRBV28, with 7 positions matching TRBD2. Trimming cost V 8 bases and J 3 bases; bases outside gene matches: 10. The CDR3 totals 14 residues. The germline CDR1 and CDR2 sequences are MDHEN and SYDVKM. For the CDR3, the DNA is TGTGCCAGCTTTCCCCTGCGGGAGCACTACGAGCAGTACTTC. Its protein is CASFPLREHYEQYF.

Here the CDR3 reads CASSPFTGNTEAFF. Written as DNA, the CDR3 is TGTGCCAGCAGCCCGTTTACCGGGAACACTGAAGCTTTCTTT. The J gene is TRBJ1-1, the V gene TRBV5-6; D gene uncertain. The V gene lost 4 bases and the J gene lost 1 base, with 11 bases spanning the gap. Germline V lookup: CDR1 SGHDT, CDR2 YYEEEE. The CDR3 contains 14 residues.

This chain links TRBV5-1 with TRBJ1-2; tentatively, D is TRBD1 (6 bases). The V end was cut by 0 bases, the J end by 4 bases, with 16 bases between. CDR1 SGHRS and CDR2 YFSETQ come from the germline V gene. The CDR3 has 16 residues. The CDR3 DNA sequence: TGCGCCAGCAGCTTGGCCACGGGGGGGCAAGGCTATGGCTACACCTTC. Protein: CASSLATGGQGYGYTF.

This sequence joins TRBV5-1 and TRBJ2-3; TRBD1 aligns across 9 bases. Per germline, CDR1 SGHRS and CDR2 YFSETQ. The V and J ends lost 3 bases and 2 bases, in that order; junction bases with no gene match: 10. The CDR3 extends over 17 amino acids. CDR3 sequence: CASSSNRDRAPTDTQYF. DNA for the CDR3: TGCGCCAGCAGCTCGAACCGGGACAGGGCCCCCACAGATACGCAGTATTTT.

This clone was recorded a few times. The chain uses TRBV11-2 and TRBJ2-7; either TRBD1 or TRBD2 may fit D (6 bases each). V gave up 2 bases and J gave up 7 bases, with 18 bases separating them. The germline V gene has CDR1 SGHAT and CDR2 FQNNGV. This CDR3 has 15 residues. In DNA form, the CDR3 reads TGTGCCAGCAGCTTAAGGGGGACTTATGGTATGGAGCAGTACTTC. Protein product: CASSLRGTYGMEQYF.

The J gene is TRBJ1-6, the V gene TRBV9, with 9 bases aligning to TRBD1. This CDR3 contains 16 residues. V trimming: 4 bases; J trimming: 2 bases; junction bases outside the gene matches: 4. Germline V gene sequence: CDR1 SGDLS, CDR2 YYNGEE. CDR3 DNA: TGTGCCAGCAGCAAACGGGACAGGGCCTATAATTCACCCCTCCACTTT. This sequence encodes CASSKRDRAYNSPLHF.

The chain joins TRBV7-3 to TRBJ2-1; 10 bases line up with TRBD2. Germline V gives CDR1 SGHTA, CDR2 FQGTGA. The CDR3 is 15 amino acids. The J segment lost 6 bases and the V segment lost 3 bases, leaving 5 bases of the junction unmatched. For the CDR3, the DNA is TGTGCCAGCAGCTTGGCCCAGCGGGAGGGCAATGAGCAGTTCTTC. It yields the protein CASSLAQREGNEQFF.

The chain joins TRBV28 to TRBJ2-7; 7 bases fit TRBD1. The CDR3 covers 15 residues. The junction had 5 bases not matched to a gene; V was cut back by 2 bases and J by 1 base. Germline-derived CDR1 and CDR2 are MDHEN and SYDVKM. CDR3 sequence reads: CASSLLPQGSYEQYF. Written as DNA, the CDR3 is TGTGCCAGCAGTTTACTCCCACAGGGGTCCTACGAGCAGTACTTC. Full variable domain (remainder filled in from reference TRBV28 and TRBJ2-7): DVKVTQSSRYLVKRTGEKVFLECVQDMDHENMFWYRQDPGLGLRLIYFSYDVKMKEKGDIPEGYSVSREKKERFSLILESASTNQTSMYLCASSLLPQGSYEQYFGPGTRLTVT.

This chain links TRBV7-9 with TRBJ1-1; D is undetermined. Germline loops: CDR1 SEHNR, CDR2 FQNEAQ (reference sequence). V lost 3 bases, J lost 11 bases, and 22 bases lay in between. This CDR3 is 15 amino acids long. The CDR3 region is CASSFRPATPNEAFF. CDR3 in DNA: TGTGCCAGCAGCTTCCGACCCGCTACGCCGAATGAGGCTTTCTTT.

V and J are TRBV7-2 and TRBJ1-4, with TRBD1 as a possible D gene (6 bases). Germline CDR1 and CDR2: SGHTA and FQGNSA. The CDR3 is 15 amino acids. V lost 2 bases, J lost 6 bases, and 13 bases lay in between. In DNA, the CDR3 is TGTGCCAGCAGCTTATTAGGGGGAGGAGATGAAAAACTGTTTTTT. Protein: CASSLLGGGDEKLFF.

This chain joins TRBV11-1 and TRBJ2-7, with D unresolved. V was shortened by 2 bases and J by 6 bases, with 17 bases between the two germline ends. CDR1 is SGHAT and CDR2 is FQDESV in the germline V gene (reference sequence). CDR3 length: 15 residues. CDR3 nucleotide sequence: TGTGCCAGCAGCTTAAACCACCTCGTCCGGCGCGAGCAGTACTTC. It encodes CASSLNHLVRREQYF.

The chain has TRBV28 and TRBJ2-1, with TRBD2 matching over 8 bases. The CDR3 sequence is 14 residues long. The germline CDR1 and CDR2 sequences are MDHEN and SYDVKM. V trimming: 3 bases; J trimming: 6 bases; junction bases outside the gene matches: 4. This chain's CDR3 is CASSFERESNEQFF. The CDR3 nucleotides are TGTGCCAGCAGTTTCGAGCGGGAGTCCAATGAGCAGTTCTTC.

This clone was detected a few times. V gene TRBV5-1 combines with J gene TRBJ2-7; D might be TRBD1 or TRBD2, each matching 5 bases. Trimming took off 2 bases at V and 2 bases at J, with 11 bases between the two ends. The V gene's germline CDR1 is SGHRS and CDR2 YFSETQ. CDR3 length equals 14 residues. This CDR3 is CASSFRDGAYEQYF. DNA for the CDR3: TGCGCCAGCAGCTTCCGGGACGGAGCCTACGAGCAGTACTTC.

This chain uses TRBV11-2 with TRBJ1-1; D remains unclear. V was clipped by 3 bases and J by 0 bases, with 8 bases between them. Germline CDR1 SGHAT, CDR2 FQNNGV. The length of the CDR3 is 14 residues. CDR3 residues: CASSFELVNTEAFF. The CDR3 DNA follows: TGTGCCAGCAGCTTCGAGCTTGTGAACACTGAAGCTTTCTTT.

The chain combines TRBV10-3 with TRBJ1-1; possibly TRBD1 for D (5 bases). The CDR3 runs to 13 residues. Germline CDR1 reads ENHRY; CDR2 reads SYGVKD. The V end lost 8 bases, the J end lost 1 base, and 11 bases lay between the germline ends. CDR3 in amino acids: CAIGAWRNTEAFF. The CDR3 bases are TGTGCCATCGGGGCTTGGCGGAACACTGAAGCTTTCTTT.

V and J are TRBV6-1 and TRBJ1-2; the match to TRBD1 covers 7 bases. Germline CDR1 is MNHNS and CDR2 is SASEGT. This CDR3 is built from 14 residues. Losses at the gene ends were 6 bases for V and 3 bases for J; bases not matched to a gene: 7. In DNA form, the CDR3 reads TGTGCCAGCAGAGGGGGCTTTTTCGACTATGGCTACACCTTC. Translation: CASRGGFFDYGYTF.

The chain couples TRBV7-8 to TRBJ1-1; the match to TRBD1 covers 8 bases. The junction had 11 bases not matched to a gene; V was cut back by 5 bases and J by 3 bases. This CDR3 contains 16 residues. Germline CDR1 reads SGHVS; CDR2 reads FQNEAQ. The chain's CDR3 is CASSHLDRAGHTEAFF. CDR3 nucleotides: TGTGCCAGCAGCCACCTGGACAGGGCCGGACACACTGAAGCTTTCTTT. Complete variable domain (other parts from reference TRBV7-8 and TRBJ1-1): GAGVSQSPRYKVAKRGQDVALRCDPISGHVSLFWYQQALGQGPEFLTYFQNEAQLDKSGLPSDRFFAERPEGSVSTLKIQRTQQEDSAVYLCASSHLDRAGHTEAFFGQGTRLTVV.

The V and J genes are TRBV9 and TRBJ2-3; 10 bases are a match to TRBD2. Germline V gene data show CDR1 as SGDLS and CDR2 as YYNGEE. V was clipped by 2 bases and J by 3 bases; unmatched bases: 6. The CDR3 runs 16 residues. Written as DNA, the CDR3 is TGTGCCAGCAGCGTCCCTTCTAGCGGGGGTACAGATACGCAGTATTTT. Protein sequence: CASSVPSSGGTDTQYF.

V usage is TRBV11-2 and J usage is TRBJ1-1, with a tentative D call TRBD1 (5 bases). The germline CDR1 and CDR2 sequences are SGHAT and FQNNGV. V gave up 7 bases and J gave up 0 bases, with 15 bases separating them. This CDR3 is 15 amino acids long. The CDR3 DNA follows: TGTGCCAGCAACCCAGGGAACCTCATGAACACTGAAGCTTTCTTT. Its protein product is CASNPGNLMNTEAFF.

This clone appeared a single time. The V call is TRBV7-9, the J call TRBJ2-1, with TRBD2 identical over 10 bases. J gave up 3 bases and V 5 bases, and 7 bases lay outside the gene matches. From germline, CDR1 is SEHNR and CDR2 FQNEAQ (reference sequence). The CDR3 is 16 amino acids. This CDR3 is CASSPTSGHDYNEQFF. The DNA of the CDR3 is TGTGCCAGCAGCCCGACTAGCGGGCATGACTACAATGAGCAGTTCTTC. The whole variable domain, remainder taken from reference TRBV7-9 and TRBJ2-1, is DTGVSQNPRHKITKRGQNVTFRCDPISEHNRLYWYRQTLGQGPEFLTYFQNEAQLEKSRLLSDRFSAERPKGSFSTLEIQRTEQGDSAMYLCASSPTSGHDYNEQFFGPGTRLTVL.

The chain carries TRBV11-2 and TRBJ1-5, with unresolved D. Per the germline V gene, CDR1 is SGHAT and CDR2 is FQNNGV. Trimming left V 3 bases short and J 7 bases short, with 4 bases between. The CDR3 has 11 residues. DNA for the CDR3: TGTGCCAGCAGCTTCGGACAGCCCCAGCATTTT. Encoded protein: CASSFGQPQHF.

By sample fraction, this clone is medium-sized. This chain links TRBV19 with TRBJ1-1; no clear D. There are 14 residues in the CDR3. The germline V gene has CDR1 LNHDA and CDR2 SQIVND (reference sequence). Trimming removed 5 bases from V and 2 bases from J, with 12 bases in between. The CDR3 DNA reads as TGTGCCAGTAGTCTCGCCGGTATAAACACTGAAGCTTTCTTT. Protein: CASSLAGINTEAFF.

This clone was found a few times. The chain links TRBV6-1 to TRBJ2-7; 10 positions match TRBD1. The germline V gene encodes CDR1 MNHNS and CDR2 SASEGT. This CDR3 contains 14 residues. V shed 4 bases, J shed 5 bases, and the junction held 5 bases outside the gene matches. CDR3 in DNA: TGTGCCAGCAGTGGACAGGGGGCGGTCGACGAGCAGTACTTC. This translates into CASSGQGAVDEQYF.

The V call is TRBV2, the J call TRBJ2-1; 10 nucleotides line up with TRBD1. The CDR3 runs 16 residues. The V and J ends lost 4 bases and 7 bases, in that order; junction bases with no gene match: 10. Per the germline V gene, CDR1 is SNHLY and CDR2 is FYNNEI. The CDR3 nucleotides read TGTGCCAGCAGTGCCGGACAGGGGGGTGGTATGAATGAGCAGTTCTTC. Translated: CASSAGQGGGMNEQFF.